The 24 T cell receptor beta chains presented below share a single source sample, sequenced in a study. TCRdb re-analysed the RT-PCR reads in MiXCR, keeping a single row per CDR3 protein. The sample has around 700,000 distinct CDR3 sequences, 12% to 15% seen once. The sequenced sample consisted of memory CD4+ T cells from blood. These receptors were collected from a female donor in good health, serving as a healthy control.

The gene calls are TRBV6-5 and TRBJ1-4; no firm D call. CDR3 length: 16 residues. V was pared by 5 bases and J by 3 bases, with 16 bases between. Germline CDR1 reads MNHEY; CDR2 reads SVGAGI. In DNA, the CDR3 is TGTGCCAGCAGTCCCGGTGTCTACGCGGCTAATGAAAAACTGTTTTTT. Translated, it gives CASSPGVYAANEKLFF.

The V gene is TRBV9, the J gene TRBJ2-1; D remains unclear. V gave up 4 bases and J gave up 9 bases, with 17 bases separating them. CDR3 length: 14 residues. CDR1 is SGDLS and CDR2 is YYNGEE in the germline V gene. CDR3 DNA: TGTGCCAGCAGCCCAATAAGGAAGAACGGTGAGCAGTTCTTC. It translates to CASSPIRKNGEQFF. The full variable domain, in which reference TRBV9 and TRBJ2-1 provide the parts outside the CDR3, is DSGVTQTPKHLITATGQRVTLRCSPRSGDLSVYWYQQSLDQGLQFLIQYYNGEERAKGNILERFSAQQFPDLHSELNLSSLELGDSALYFCASSPIRKNGEQFFGPGTRLTVL.

This clonotype was seen a handful of times. V usage is TRBV5-1 and J usage is TRBJ1-1; possible D gene TRBD1, 5 bases. Germline-derived CDR1 and CDR2 are SGHRS and YFSETQ. The CDR3 covers 12 residues. V dropped 4 bases and J dropped 6 bases, with 10 bases sitting between them. The CDR3 region has the DNA TGCGCCAGCAGCGATCAGGGATCTGAAGCTTTCTTT. It translates to CASSDQGSEAFF.

This clonotype was picked up a small number of times. V usage is TRBV6-2 or TRBV6-3 and J usage is TRBJ1-5; D is unresolved. Trimming took 7 bases from V and 6 from J, leaving 10 bases between them. Germline V gene data show CDR1 as MNHEY and CDR2 as SVGEGT. The CDR3 consists of 12 residues. CDR3 region: CASTTQPQPQHF. DNA for the CDR3: TGTGCCAGCACGACCCAGCCTCAGCCCCAGCATTTT.

This clonotype was recorded a few times. V and J are TRBV24-1 and TRBJ2-3; D perhaps matches TRBD2 (6 bases). This CDR3 contains 16 residues. Per the germline V gene, CDR1 is KGHDR and CDR2 is SFDVKD. The V gene lost 4 bases and the J gene lost 5 bases, with 18 bases spanning the gap. This CDR3 reads CATSDRGTPGGDTQYF. DNA for the CDR3: TGTGCCACCAGTGACCGGGGGACTCCCGGGGGAGATACGCAGTATTTT.

The genes are TRBV20-1 and TRBJ2-2; the match to TRBD1 covers 7 bases. Germline V gene lookup returns CDR1 DFQATT and CDR2 SNEGSKA (reference sequence). J was trimmed by 7 bases and V by 7 bases; bases with no gene match: 12. The length of the CDR3 is 14 residues. The CDR3 protein is CSVPTQGRSGELFF. The CDR3 nucleotides read TGCAGTGTTCCTACACAGGGGCGGAGCGGGGAGCTGTTTTTT.

The table lists this clonotype with a few counts. V gene TRBV20-1 combines with J gene TRBJ2-3; 7 bases match TRBD2. The V and J ends lost 1 base and 7 bases, in that order; junction bases with no gene match: 5. The CDR3 extends over 13 amino acids. Germline CDR1 DFQATT, CDR2 SNEGSKA (reference sequence). CDR3 in DNA: TGCAGTGCTAGAGCGGGAGGAGTAAATACGCAGTATTTT. It encodes CSARAGGVNTQYF.

The chain joins TRBV11-1 to TRBJ2-1; 14 bases agree with TRBD2. The germline CDR1 and CDR2 sequences are SGHAT and FQDESV (reference sequence). The CDR3 runs 17 residues. V shed 4 bases, J shed 2 bases, and the junction held 4 bases outside the gene matches. The CDR3: CASSSGGLAGAYNEQFF. The CDR3 nucleotides read TGTGCCAGCAGCTCGGGGGGACTAGCGGGAGCCTACAATGAGCAGTTCTTC.

This clonotype turned up a few times. The rearrangement uses TRBV12-3 or TRBV12-4 and TRBJ1-1; D unclear. Trimming shortened V by 8 bases and J by 4 bases, and 14 bases separated the two germline ends. The CDR3 totals 13 residues. The CDR3 coding sequence is TGTGCCAGCCGAATGGGTCTCGGCACTGAAGCTTTCTTT. Encoded protein: CASRMGLGTEAFF.

The V call is TRBV13, the J call TRBJ2-3, with D unresolved. V was cut by 1 base and J by 7 bases, with 15 bases left in between. Germline CDR1 and CDR2: PRHDT and FYEKMQ (reference sequence). The CDR3 has 15 residues. CDR3 in DNA: TGTGCCAGCAGCTTAGACGGGCTCCGCACTTATACGCAGTATTTT. Its protein is CASSLDGLRTYTQYF. Using reference TRBV13 and TRBJ2-3 for the parts outside the CDR3, the full variable domain is AAGVIQSPRHLIKEKRETATLKCYPIPRHDTVYWYQQGPGQDPQFLISFYEKMQSDKGSIPDRFSAQQFSDYHSELNMSSLELGDSALYFCASSLDGLRTYTQYFGPGTRLTVL.

This clonotype was counted at least ten times. This chain connects TRBV29-1 to TRBJ1-2, with D perhaps TRBD1 (5 bases). CDR1 is SQVTM, CDR2 ANQGSEA, per germline. Trimming stripped 4 bases from V and 5 bases from J, with 14 bases between. This CDR3 comprises 13 residues. CDR3 amino acids: CSVGGLSSYGYTF. CDR3 DNA sequence: TGCAGCGTTGGGGGACTGTCCTCTTATGGCTACACCTTC. The full variable domain, with the rest looked up from reference TRBV29-1 and TRBJ1-2, is SAVISQKPSRDICQRGTSLTIQCQVDSQVTMMFWYRQQPGQSLTLIATANQGSEATYESGFVIDKFPISRPNLTFSTLTVSNMSPEDSSIYLCSVGGLSSYGYTFGSGTRLTVV.

The CDR3 coding sequence is TGTGCCAGCAGCTTAAGTAACCAGCCTAACACTGAAGCTTTCTTT. It yields the protein CASSLSNQPNTEAFF. This chain links TRBV7-2 with TRBJ1-1, with unresolved D. This CDR3 comprises 15 residues. CDR1 and CDR2 from the germline V gene are SGHTA and FQGNSA. V lost 2 bases and J 2 bases, leaving 12 bases between the germline ends.

This clonotype was seen at least ten times. The chain combines TRBV7-9 with TRBJ2-3; no firm D call. This CDR3 is 12 amino acids long. CDR1 and CDR2 (germline): SEHNR, FQNEAQ (reference sequence). V dropped 2 bases and J dropped 9 bases, with 9 bases sitting between them. The CDR3 sequence: CASSLNVATQYF. In nucleotides, the CDR3 is TGTGCCAGCAGCTTAAATGTGGCCACGCAGTATTTT.

This rearrangement joins TRBV20-1 to TRBJ2-2; D is uncertain. Trimming stripped 4 bases from V and 1 base from J, with 10 bases between. Germline assignment: CDR1 DFQATT and CDR2 SNEGSKA (reference sequence). CDR3 length equals 14 residues. The CDR3 DNA is TGCAGTGCTACCCTCCAAGGGAACACCGGGGAGCTGTTTTTT. It yields the protein CSATLQGNTGELFF.

This chain uses TRBV20-1 with TRBJ2-5; TRBD2 matches at 12 bases. The CDR3 is made up of 18 amino acids. The germline V gene has CDR1 DFQATT and CDR2 SNEGSKA (reference sequence). V gave up 3 bases and J gave up 5 bases; unmatched junction bases: 16. The CDR3 coding sequence is TGCAGTGCTAGCCTTGACGCCCTAGCGGGAGGGCCCGATGAGACCCAGTACTTC. Translating it yields CSASLDALAGGPDETQYF.

This clonotype was seen a few times. V is TRBV5-1 and J is TRBJ2-7; no reliable D call. The V end lost 1 base, the J end lost 3 bases, and 8 bases lay between the germline ends. The CDR3 consists of 13 residues. Germline V gives CDR1 SGHRS, CDR2 YFSETQ. The CDR3 protein is CASSLTLYYEQYF. The DNA of the CDR3 is TGCGCCAGCAGCTTGACACTGTACTACGAGCAGTACTTC.

This clonotype was found a few times. This sequence joins TRBV4-3 and TRBJ2-7; D may be TRBD1 (6 bases). V was trimmed by 4 bases and J by 6 bases, leaving 13 bases between them. The CDR3 sequence is 13 residues long. Germline values: CDR1 LGHNA, CDR2 YSLEER. CDR3 loop: CASSRTPGVEQYF. CDR3 bases: TGCGCCAGCAGCCGAACCCCAGGGGTCGAGCAGTACTTC.

This clonotype was observed at least ten times. The chain joins TRBV15 to TRBJ2-7; maybe TRBD1 (6 bases). Germline V lookup: CDR1 LNHNV, CDR2 YYDKDF (reference sequence). V was pared by 5 bases and J by 0 bases, with 11 bases between. This CDR3 is built from 14 residues. The CDR3 DNA is TGTGCCACCAGCGCCGGACAGAACTCCTACGAGCAGTACTTC. This gives the protein CATSAGQNSYEQYF.

In its sample, this clonotype was seen many times. The chain links TRBV10-3 to TRBJ2-2, with 11 bases fitting TRBD1. Germline loops: CDR1 ENHRY, CDR2 SYGVKD. The CDR3 loop spans 14 amino acids. V lost 4 bases and J lost 6; bases outside the gene matches: 1. This chain's CDR3 is CAISGTGGSGELFF. In DNA form, the CDR3 reads TGTGCCATCAGTGGGACAGGGGGCTCCGGGGAGCTGTTTTTT.

In its sample, this clonotype was seen a few times. This sequence joins TRBV20-1 and TRBJ1-4; D is unresolved. CDR3 length: 14 amino acids. The germline V gene encodes CDR1 DFQATT and CDR2 SNEGSKA (reference sequence). V was shortened by 0 bases and J by 8 bases, with 13 bases between the two germline ends. This chain's CDR3 is CSARDVEGWEKLFF. The CDR3, as DNA: TGCAGTGCTAGAGATGTCGAGGGCTGGGAAAAACTGTTTTTT.

The chain uses TRBV19 and TRBJ2-1; D uncertain. This CDR3 comprises 13 residues. V was cut by 4 bases and J by 5 bases, with 9 bases left in between. Germline lookup yields CDR1 LNHDA and CDR2 SQIVND (reference sequence). CDR3 sequence (DNA): TGTGCCAGTAGTAAGAACGCCAACAATGAGCAGTTCTTC. Protein product: CASSKNANNEQFF.

The sample holds many counts of this clonotype. The rearrangement uses TRBV7-2 and TRBJ2-7; 9 nucleotides agree with TRBD1. Germline V CDR1 and CDR2: SGHTA, FQGNSA. The CDR3 totals 15 residues. Trimming removed 8 bases from V and 2 bases from J; junction bases left unmatched: 10. The DNA of the CDR3 is TGTGCCAGCGGATGGGGGACAGGGTCTACCTACGAGCAGTACTTC. Translation gives CASGWGTGSTYEQYF.

J is TRBJ2-7 and V is TRBV6-2 or TRBV6-3; 14 bases are a match to TRBD2. Germline lookup yields CDR1 MNHEY and CDR2 SVGEGT. The CDR3 is 18 amino acids. V lost 4 bases and J lost 0; bases outside the gene matches: 8. CDR3 region: CASSFNLGTSGSSYEQYF. In DNA, the CDR3 is TGTGCCAGCAGTTTCAACCTCGGGACTAGCGGGAGCTCCTACGAGCAGTACTTC.

The gene calls are TRBV12-3 or TRBV12-4 and TRBJ2-7, with 8 nucleotides matching TRBD1. The CDR3 covers 14 residues. With V trimmed by 6 bases and J by 1 base, 5 bases remained unmatched. Here the CDR3 DNA reads TGTGCCAGCAGAGAAGGACAGGGATCCTACGAGCAGTACTTC. It is translated as CASREGQGSYEQYF.